The clone carrying this T cell receptor (beta chain) was seen repeatedly, ten times or more. Antigen specificity is unknown. The junction had 5 bases not matched to a gene; V was cut back by 2 bases and J by 4 bases. CDR3 length: 16 residues. Germline V gives CDR1 SNHLY, CDR2 FYNNEI. The data originate from a study of breast tumors, draining lymph nodes, adjacent tissues. Broader study findings: Compared with lymph nodes, tumors were less diverse; compared with nontumor tissue, more.

TCRdb ran MiXCR on the multiplex PCR reads and lists one entry per CDR3 protein. The sample lists some 170,000 distinct CDR3 sequences; roughly 35% were seen once. The lymph nodes were axillary draining lymph nodes from breast cancer patients. Sequencing was done on a sample of axillary lymph node tissue. This receptor was taken from a female donor with breast cancer. Some clones in this sample may be carry-over from other donors' samples. The chain joins TRBV2 to TRBJ2-2; the match to TRBD2 covers 9 bases. The CDR3 DNA reads as TGTGCCAGCAGTGAACTAGCGGGGCGGGGCACCGGGGAGCTGTTTTTT. Its protein is CASSELAGRGTGELFF.